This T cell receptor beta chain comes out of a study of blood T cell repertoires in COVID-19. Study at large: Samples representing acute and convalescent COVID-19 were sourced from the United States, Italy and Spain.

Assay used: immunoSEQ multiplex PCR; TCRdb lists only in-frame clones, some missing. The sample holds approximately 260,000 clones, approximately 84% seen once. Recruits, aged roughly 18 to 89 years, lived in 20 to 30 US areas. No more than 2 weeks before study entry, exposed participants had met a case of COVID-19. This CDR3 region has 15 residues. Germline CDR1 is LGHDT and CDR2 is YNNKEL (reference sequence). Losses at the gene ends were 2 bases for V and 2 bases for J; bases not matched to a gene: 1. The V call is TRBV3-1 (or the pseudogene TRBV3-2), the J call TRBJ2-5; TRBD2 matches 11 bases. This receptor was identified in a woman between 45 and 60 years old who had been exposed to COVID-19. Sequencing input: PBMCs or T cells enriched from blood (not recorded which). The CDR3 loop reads CASSQLAGGQETQYF. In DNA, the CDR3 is TGTGCCAGCAGCCAACTAGCGGGGGGACAAGAGACCCAGTACTTC.